The present T cell receptor (beta chain) was sequenced within a study of blood T cell repertoires in COVID-19. Overall study: Spain, Italy and the United States supplied samples that represented acute and convalescent COVID-19.

The CDR3 runs 15 residues. The V end lost 2 bases, the J end lost 2 bases, and 7 bases lay between the germline ends. CDR1 and CDR2 (germline): SGHDN, FVKESK. Recruits, aged roughly 18 to 95 years, lived in 20 to 30 US areas. Clones were read by immunoSEQ multiplex PCR, and TCRdb kept only the in-frame ones, dropping some. Here the sample spans about 330,000 clones, 88% being singletons. The material sequenced was PBMCs or T cells enriched from blood (not recorded which). The TCR was taken from a man aged 25 to 40 who had recovered from COVID-19. J is TRBJ1-6 and V is TRBV14; no firm D call. CDR3 protein: CASSQLRTYNSPLHF. CDR3 coding DNA: TGTGCCAGCAGCCAACTGAGGACCTATAATTCACCCCTCCACTTT.